Below, 32 T cell receptor beta chains from the same sample are listed, as sequenced in a study of blood T cell repertoires in COVID-19. Assay: immunoSEQ multiplex PCR; the TCRdb copy retains only in-frame clones and omits some. The table shows 87,000 or so clones, with around 86% occurring only once. The sample comprised peripheral blood. These receptors originate from a woman of 80 years or more with acute or convalescent COVID-19.

The rearrangement links TRBV7-2 to TRBJ2-7; D uncertain. CDR3 length: 14 amino acids. Germline values: CDR1 SGHTA, CDR2 FQGNSA. The ends were cut back, 3 bases at V and 4 bases at J, with 13 bases in the middle. The CDR3 protein is CASSLNRVGYEQYF. The CDR3 coding sequence is TGTGCCAGCAGCTTGAACAGAGTAGGATACGAGCAGTACTTC.

The chain couples TRBV3-1 (or the pseudogene TRBV3-2) to TRBJ1-1; a weak D match, TRBD1 (5 bases). Trimming cost V 1 base and J 0 bases, with 12 bases left between them. Germline V gene sequence: CDR1 LGHDT, CDR2 YNNKEL (reference sequence). CDR3 size: 16 residues. CDR3 nucleotides: TGTGCCAGCAGCCAAGTATTTGGGACTCTGAACACTGAAGCTTTCTTT. It translates to CASSQVFGTLNTEAFF.

This clone has a single count. V is TRBV7-2 and J is TRBJ2-7; D is perhaps TRBD1 (7 bases). The CDR3 sequence is 14 residues long. With 3 bases removed from V and 5 bases from J, the gap between germline ends came to 14 bases. Germline V gene lookup returns CDR1 SGHTA and CDR2 FQGNSA. The CDR3 protein is CASSFRGDTDEQYF. The CDR3 DNA sequence: TGTGCCAGCAGCTTCAGGGGGGATACGGACGAGCAGTACTTC.

This clone was observed a handful of times. The V call is TRBV19, the J call TRBJ1-5; 11 bases line up with TRBD1. Trimming took 4 bases from V and 9 from J; bases not matched to a gene: 8. Germline V gives CDR1 LNHDA, CDR2 SQIVND (reference sequence). This CDR3 region has 15 residues. CDR3 sequence reads: CASSTGTGGLRPQHF. CDR3 coding DNA: TGTGCCAGTAGTACTGGGACAGGGGGTTTGCGGCCCCAGCATTTT.

Of note for this clone: Additional DNA sequences in this sample encode the identical CDR3. The CDR3 DNA sequence: TGTGCCAGCAGCCGACAGATGAACACTGAAGCTTTCTTT. This translates into CASSRQMNTEAFF. The V call is TRBV14, the J call TRBJ1-1; a possible D gene is TRBD1 (5 bases). In germline, CDR1 is SGHDN, CDR2 FVKESK. CDR3 size: 13 residues. V was trimmed by 4 bases and J by 0 bases, leaving 6 bases between them.

The chain combines TRBV6-1 with TRBJ1-5, with 7 nucleotides matching TRBD1. With 0 bases clipped from V and 3 bases from J, the junction kept 8 bases outside the gene matches. The CDR3 has 17 residues. CDR1 is MNHNS, CDR2 SASEGT, per germline. CDR3 in amino acids: CASSEALRTGANQPQHF. CDR3 sequence (DNA): TGTGCCAGCAGTGAAGCCCTCCGGACAGGCGCCAATCAGCCCCAGCATTTT.

The V and J genes are TRBV20-1 and TRBJ2-3, with TRBD2 as a possible D gene (6 bases). The V end lost 3 bases, the J end lost 1 base, and 17 bases lay between the germline ends. The CDR3 contains 16 residues. The germline V gene encodes CDR1 DFQATT and CDR2 SNEGSKA (reference sequence). The CDR3 reads CSASSAGPGRTDTQYF. CDR3 in DNA: TGCAGTGCTAGTTCTGCGGGACCCGGACGCACAGATACGCAGTATTTT.

This clone was seen only once. The chain employs TRBV28 and TRBJ1-6; D gene uncertain. CDR1 is MDHEN and CDR2 is SYDVKM in the germline V gene. The CDR3 extends over 14 amino acids. V was cut by 2 bases and J by 5 bases, with 7 bases left in between. CDR3 loop: CASSLLADNSPLHF. DNA for the CDR3: TGTGCCAGCAGTTTACTAGCCGATAATTCACCCCTCCACTTT.

The chain carries TRBV29-1 and TRBJ1-1; 10 bases fit TRBD1. V dropped 6 bases and J dropped 5; count of bases not matched to a gene: 3. The CDR3 has 12 residues. Germline V gives CDR1 SQVTM, CDR2 ANQGSEA. The CDR3: CSVGQGGTEAFF. For the CDR3, the DNA is TGCAGCGTAGGACAGGGGGGAACTGAAGCTTTCTTT.

The J gene is TRBJ2-1, the V gene TRBV7-2, with TRBD2 matching 9 bases. The CDR3 covers 13 residues. V lost 4 bases, J lost 8 bases, and 3 bases stayed unmatched. In germline, CDR1 is SGHTA, CDR2 FQGNSA. The CDR3 here is CASSSPSGDEQFF. CDR3 coding DNA: TGTGCCAGCAGCTCCCCTAGCGGGGATGAGCAGTTCTTC.

This rearrangement joins TRBV19 to TRBJ2-1; perhaps TRBD2 as D (6 bases). Germline V gives CDR1 LNHDA, CDR2 SQIVND (reference sequence). Trimming stripped 7 bases from V and 4 bases from J, with 11 bases between. The CDR3 is made up of 13 amino acids. CDR3 DNA sequence: TGTGCCAGTAAGCGGCGGGAATACAATGAGCAGTTCTTC. Translating gives CASKRREYNEQFF. The full variable domain, its missing parts supplied by reference TRBV19 and TRBJ2-1, is DGGITQSPKYLFRKEGQNVTLSCEQNLNHDAMYWYRQDPGQGLRLIYYSQIVNDFQKGDIAEGYSVSREKKESFPLTVTSAQKNPTAFYLCASKRREYNEQFFGPGTRLTVL.

This clone was seen a handful of times. The chain links TRBV6-5 to TRBJ2-1, with 9 positions matching TRBD1. Trimming at V came to 6 bases and at J to 6 bases, leaving 9 bases not matched to a gene. Germline V gives CDR1 MNHEY, CDR2 SVGAGI. The CDR3 runs to 15 residues. The CDR3 sequence: CASRNRDRVGNEQFF. The CDR3 nucleotides read TGTGCCAGCAGGAACCGGGACAGGGTGGGCAATGAGCAGTTCTTC.

CDR3 protein: CASSLTGVRRYF. The CDR3 DNA follows: TGTGCCAGCAGCCTCACAGGGGTCCGCCGCTATTTT. V and J are TRBV2 and TRBJ2-3; the match to TRBD1 covers 7 bases. This CDR3 contains 12 residues. Trimming removed 6 bases from V and 15 bases from J; junction bases left unmatched: 12. From germline, CDR1 is SNHLY and CDR2 FYNNEI.

The rearrangement uses TRBV5-1 and TRBJ1-4; D may be TRBD1 (5 bases). Germline-derived CDR1 and CDR2 are SGHRS and YFSETQ. With 5 bases removed from V and 2 bases from J, the gap between germline ends came to 10 bases. The CDR3 contains 14 residues. CDR3 sequence: CASSPRATNEKLFF. The CDR3 DNA reads TGCGCCAGCAGTCCCAGGGCTACTAATGAAAAACTGTTTTTT.

This clone was recorded only once. Other DNA sequences in this sample translate to the same CDR3. The chain couples TRBV18 to TRBJ1-5, with 7 bases fitting TRBD1. The CDR3 has 14 residues. The germline gives CDR1 KGHSH, CDR2 LQKENI. V lost 2 bases, J lost 6 bases, and 4 bases stayed unmatched. The CDR3 DNA reads as TGTGCCAGCTCACCAACAGGGGCGGTTCAGCCCCAGCATTTT. It specifies CASSPTGAVQPQHF.

The chain has TRBV9 and TRBJ1-1; D unresolved. Looked up from germline, CDR1 is SGDLS and CDR2 is YYNGEE. The CDR3 totals 11 residues. V shed 7 bases and J shed 1 base, with 5 bases lying between them. For the CDR3, the DNA is TGTGCCAGCGGCAGGAACACTGAAGCTTTCTTT. It codes for CASGRNTEAFF.

The chain joins TRBV19 to TRBJ2-5; 7 bases agree with TRBD1. The V and J ends lost 4 bases and 2 bases, in that order; junction bases with no gene match: 1. Per the germline V gene, CDR1 is LNHDA and CDR2 is SQIVND (reference sequence). This CDR3 spans 13 amino acids. CDR3 sequence (DNA): TGTGCCAGTAGTAGGGACAGACAAGAGACCCAGTACTTC. This encodes CASSRDRQETQYF.

The chain carries TRBV19 and TRBJ2-6; TRBD1 is a possible D gene (5 bases). CDR3 length equals 14 residues. Deletions cut 7 bases from V and 0 bases from J, with 7 bases between. Per the germline V gene, CDR1 is LNHDA and CDR2 is SQIVND (reference sequence). CDR3: CASMQGSGANVLTF. The CDR3 DNA reads TGTGCCAGTATGCAGGGCTCTGGGGCCAACGTCCTGACTTTC.

The CDR3 region is CASSFPGTSGGTQYF. DNA for the CDR3: TGTGCCAGCAGTTTCCCCGGGACTAGCGGTGGTACGCAGTATTTT. The V gene is TRBV27, the J gene TRBJ2-3, with 11 positions matching TRBD2. Germline V gene data show CDR1 as MNHEY and CDR2 as SMNVEV (reference sequence). V gave up 3 bases and J gave up 8 bases; unmatched junction bases: 7. The CDR3 spans 15 residues.

The CDR3 loop is CSARNTYEQYF. The CDR3 DNA reads as TGCAGTGCTAGAAATACCTACGAGCAGTACTTC. The rearrangement joins TRBV20-1 to TRBJ2-7; the D is unclear. CDR1 is DFQATT, CDR2 SNEGSKA, per germline (reference sequence). Trimming took off 2 bases at V and 2 bases at J, with 4 bases between the two ends. The CDR3 totals 11 residues.

The V call is TRBV19, the J call TRBJ2-5, with a weak D call TRBD1 (5 bases). With 4 bases removed from V and 7 bases from J, the gap between germline ends came to 13 bases. Germline V CDR1 and CDR2: LNHDA, SQIVND (reference sequence). The CDR3 length is 13 residues. The CDR3: CASSRSNQGTQYF. CDR3 in DNA: TGTGCCAGTAGTAGATCTAACCAGGGGACCCAGTACTTC.

The gene calls are TRBV2 and TRBJ2-5; 9 bases agree with TRBD2. V lost 6 bases, J lost 2 bases, and 7 bases stayed unmatched. CDR3 length: 15 amino acids. Germline CDR1 SNHLY, CDR2 FYNNEI. This CDR3 is CASRETSGPQETQYF. The CDR3 DNA reads TGTGCCAGCAGGGAGACTAGCGGACCTCAAGAGACCCAGTACTTC. The full variable domain, its missing parts supplied by reference TRBV2 and TRBJ2-5, is EPEVTQTPSHQVTQMGQEVILRCVPISNHLYFYWYRQILGQKVEFLVSFYNNEISEKSEIFDDQFSVERPDGSNFTLKIRSTKLEDSAMYFCASRETSGPQETQYFGPGTRLLVL.

The chain links TRBV6-5 to TRBJ2-7, with 9 bases matching TRBD1. Germline-derived CDR1 and CDR2 are MNHEY and SVGAGI. The ends lost 6 bases at V and 3 bases at J; junction bases unmatched: 9. The CDR3 runs 15 residues. The CDR3 loop is CASRQSGTGYYEQYF. DNA for the CDR3: TGTGCCAGCAGGCAATCCGGGACAGGGTACTACGAGCAGTACTTC.

This chain joins TRBV19 and TRBJ2-1, with D perhaps TRBD1 (6 bases). Trimming took off 3 bases at V and 8 bases at J, with 11 bases between the two ends. The CDR3 extends over 13 amino acids. From germline, CDR1 is LNHDA and CDR2 SQIVND (reference sequence). CDR3 nucleotides: TGTGCCAGTAGTATCGGCAGGGGTGATGAGCAGTTCTTC. It codes for CASSIGRGDEQFF.

With respect to this clone: Other DNA sequences from this sample encode an identical CDR3 as well. The chain's CDR3 is CASSRDSNSPLHF. The CDR3 region has the DNA TGCGCCAGCTCCCGGGACAGTAATTCACCCCTCCACTTT. This chain connects TRBV5-1 to TRBJ1-6, with 7 bases identical to TRBD1. The CDR3 contains 13 residues. Germline trimming cut 7 bases from V and 6 bases from J; bases unmatched to any gene: 4. Germline CDR1 and CDR2: SGHRS and YFSETQ.

This rearrangement joins TRBV27 to TRBJ2-7; 11 bases agree with TRBD2. The V gene end was trimmed by 4 bases and the J gene end by 3 bases; junction bases not matched to a gene: 20. Germline V CDR1 and CDR2: MNHEY, SMNVEV (reference sequence). This CDR3 contains 20 residues. The DNA for the CDR3 is TGTGCCAGCAGTTCCAGGACACATACAGTTAGCGGGAGGGCTCTCTACGAGCAGTACTTC. It encodes CASSSRTHTVSGRALYEQYF.

The rearrangement joins TRBV11-2 to TRBJ1-6, with D possibly being TRBD1 (6 bases). Trimming left V 5 bases short and J 10 bases short, with 12 bases between. Per the germline V gene, CDR1 is SGHAT and CDR2 is FQNNGV. The CDR3 has 13 amino acids. For the CDR3, the DNA is TGTGCCAGCAGCACGACAGGAGACTCACCCCTCCACTTT. Protein: CASSTTGDSPLHF.

The V and J genes are TRBV19 and TRBJ2-1, with 11 bases matching TRBD1. The CDR3 length is 16 residues. J lost 3 bases, V lost 3 bases, and 4 bases had no gene match. The germline V gene encodes CDR1 LNHDA and CDR2 SQIVND (reference sequence). CDR3 nucleotides: TGTGCCAGTAGTATTGGGACAGGGGGGATCTACAATGAGCAGTTCTTC. Translated: CASSIGTGGIYNEQFF.

The rearrangement links TRBV6-5 to TRBJ1-3; D may be TRBD1 (6 bases). Per germline, CDR1 MNHEY and CDR2 SVGAGI. The CDR3 has 15 amino acids. V lost 4 bases, J lost 4 bases, and 14 bases lay in between. The CDR3 DNA reads TGTGCCAGCAGTTCTCAGGGGCGAGCGGGAAACACCATATATTTT. Amino acid sequence: CASSSQGRAGNTIYF.

This chain connects TRBV7-2 to TRBJ2-5; 10 nucleotides match TRBD2. The CDR3 is 15 residues long. The V gene's germline CDR1 is SGHTA and CDR2 FQGNSA. V lost 1 base and J lost 5; bases outside the gene matches: 4. The CDR3 sequence: CASSLELAGKETQYF. For the CDR3, the DNA is TGTGCCAGCAGCTTAGAACTAGCGGGGAAGGAGACCCAGTACTTC.

V and J are TRBV19 and TRBJ1-1; no clear D. The CDR3 loop spans 14 amino acids. Trimming removed 3 bases from V and 2 bases from J, with 10 bases in between. The germline V gene has CDR1 LNHDA and CDR2 SQIVND (reference sequence). As DNA, the CDR3 is TGTGCCAGTAGTATTTTCGCAGAAAACACTGAAGCTTTCTTT. It codes for CASSIFAENTEAFF.

This chain joins TRBV5-8 and TRBJ2-3; 7 nucleotides line up with TRBD2. J lost 0 bases, V lost 0 bases, and 4 bases had no gene match. The CDR3 sequence is 16 residues long. Germline V gene lookup returns CDR1 SGHTS and CDR2 YDEGEE. This chain's CDR3 is CASSLGSGHSTDTQYF. DNA for the CDR3: TGTGCCAGCAGCTTGGGTAGCGGGCACAGCACAGATACGCAGTATTTT.